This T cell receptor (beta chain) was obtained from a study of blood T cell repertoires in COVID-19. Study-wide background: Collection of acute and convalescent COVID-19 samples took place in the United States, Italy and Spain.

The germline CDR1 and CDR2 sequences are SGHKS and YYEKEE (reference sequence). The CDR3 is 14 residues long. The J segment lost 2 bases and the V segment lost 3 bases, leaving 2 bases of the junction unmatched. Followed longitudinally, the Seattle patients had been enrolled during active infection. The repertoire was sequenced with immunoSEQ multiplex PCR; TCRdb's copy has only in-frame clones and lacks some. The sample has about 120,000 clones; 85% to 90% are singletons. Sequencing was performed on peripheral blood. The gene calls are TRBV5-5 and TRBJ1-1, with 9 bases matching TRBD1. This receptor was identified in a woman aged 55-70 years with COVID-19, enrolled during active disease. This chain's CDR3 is CASSSTGGNTEAFF. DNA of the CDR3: TGTGCCAGCAGCTCGACAGGGGGAAACACTGAAGCTTTCTTT.